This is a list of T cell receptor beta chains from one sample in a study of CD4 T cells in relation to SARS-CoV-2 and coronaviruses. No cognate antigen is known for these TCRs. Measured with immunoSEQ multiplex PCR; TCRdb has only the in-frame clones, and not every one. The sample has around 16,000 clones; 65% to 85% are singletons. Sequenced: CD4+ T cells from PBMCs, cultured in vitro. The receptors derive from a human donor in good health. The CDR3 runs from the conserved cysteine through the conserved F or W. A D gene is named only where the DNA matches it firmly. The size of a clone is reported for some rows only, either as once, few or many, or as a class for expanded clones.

cdr3_nt: TGTGCCAGCAGTACAGGGGGGGATGGCGAGCAGTACTTC
cdr3_aa: CASSTGGDGEQYF
cdr3_length: 13
clone_size: -
j_call: TRBJ2-7
d_call: -
v_call: TRBV28

cdr3_nt: TGTGCCAGCAGTGAGGAGGACAGGAAGGGGGCGACCCAGCATTTT
cdr3_aa: CASSEEDRKGATQHF
cdr3_length: 15
clone_size: -
j_call: TRBJ1-5
d_call: TRBD1
v_call: TRBV6-1

cdr3_nt: TGCAGTGCTAGAGTAGAGAGGGAGCAGTACTTC
cdr3_aa: CSARVEREQYF
cdr3_length: 11
clone_size: -
j_call: TRBJ2-7
d_call: -
v_call: TRBV20-1

cdr3_nt: TGTGCCAGCAGCCACGGGACAGGGTTTGAGTACTTC
cdr3_aa: CASSHGTGFEYF
cdr3_length: 12
clone_size: -
j_call: TRBJ2-5
d_call: TRBD1
v_call: TRBV12-3/TRBV12-4

cdr3_nt: TGTGCCAGTAGTTTGGCAGCGGGAGACCAAGAGACCCAGTACTTC
cdr3_aa: CASSLAAGDQETQYF
cdr3_length: 15
clone_size: -
j_call: TRBJ2-5
d_call: TRBD2
v_call: TRBV19

cdr3_nt: TGTGCCAGCAGTGAATGGTCAGGGGGGAGAGGGGCCAACGTCCTGACTTTC
cdr3_aa: CASSEWSGGRGANVLTF
cdr3_length: 17
clone_size: -
j_call: TRBJ2-6
d_call: -
v_call: TRBV2

cdr3_nt: TGTGCCAGCAGTGACCCCGGGACAGGGGACTCCAACAATCGGCATTTT
cdr3_aa: CASSDPGTGDSNNRHF
cdr3_length: 16
clone_size: -
j_call: TRBJ1-5
d_call: TRBD1
v_call: TRBV6-1

cdr3_nt: TGTGCCACAAGCGACAGGGATGAGCAGTTCTTC
cdr3_aa: CATSDRDEQFF
cdr3_length: 11
clone_size: -
j_call: TRBJ2-1
d_call: TRBD1
v_call: TRBV24-1

cdr3_nt: TGTGCCAGTAGCACAACCCTGGGACAGGGGAATGAAAAACTGTTTTTT
cdr3_aa: CASSTTLGQGNEKLFF
cdr3_length: 16
clone_size: few
j_call: TRBJ1-4
d_call: TRBD1
v_call: TRBV19

cdr3_nt: TGTGCCAGCAGTATAAGACAGGGTAGTGAGCAGTTCTTC
cdr3_aa: CASSIRQGSEQFF
cdr3_length: 13
clone_size: -
j_call: TRBJ2-1
d_call: TRBD1
v_call: TRBV28

cdr3_nt: TGTGCCAGCAGCTTCATCGGCCTTCGAACAACTAATGAAAAACTGTTTTTT
cdr3_aa: CASSFIGLRTTNEKLFF
cdr3_length: 17
clone_size: -
j_call: TRBJ1-4
d_call: -
v_call: TRBV7-9

cdr3_nt: TGTGCCTGGAGCGAGGACAGGGGCAATGAGCAGTTCTTC
cdr3_aa: CAWSEDRGNEQFF
cdr3_length: 13
clone_size: -
j_call: TRBJ2-1
d_call: TRBD1
v_call: TRBV30

cdr3_nt: TGTGCCAGCAGCTTAAAGCGGGAGAGGGGGTCAAGCTCCTACAATGAGCAGTTCTTC
cdr3_aa: CASSLKRERGSSSYNEQFF
cdr3_length: 19
clone_size: -
j_call: TRBJ2-1
d_call: TRBD2
v_call: TRBV7-9

cdr3_nt: TGTGCCAGCAGCTTCTGGGAGGTGATTGGGGCCCAGTACTTC
cdr3_aa: CASSFWEVIGAQYF
cdr3_length: 14
clone_size: once
j_call: TRBJ2-5
d_call: -
v_call: TRBV5-5

cdr3_nt: TGTGCCACCAGCACGGGACTTACCACAGATACGCAGTATTTT
cdr3_aa: CATSTGLTTDTQYF
cdr3_length: 14
clone_size: once
j_call: TRBJ2-3
d_call: -
v_call: TRBV15

cdr3_nt: TGTGCCACCAGTGACCCCGGACAGGGCGAGTACGAGCAGTACTTC
cdr3_aa: CATSDPGQGEYEQYF
cdr3_length: 15
clone_size: -
j_call: TRBJ2-7
d_call: TRBD1
v_call: TRBV24-1

cdr3_nt: TGTGCCAGCAGCCAGGAGGGGACGGGGATCCACGAGCAGTACTTC
cdr3_aa: CASSQEGTGIHEQYF
cdr3_length: 15
clone_size: -
j_call: TRBJ2-7
d_call: -
v_call: TRBV3-1/TRBV3-2

cdr3_nt: TGTGCCAGCAGGGGACTCTACGGGGCCGGCTACACCTTC
cdr3_aa: CASRGLYGAGYTF
cdr3_length: 13
clone_size: -
j_call: TRBJ1-2
d_call: -
v_call: TRBV27

cdr3_nt: TGTGCCAGCAGTTTTTTGGCAAACACTGAAGCTTTCTTT
cdr3_aa: CASSFLANTEAFF
cdr3_length: 13
clone_size: medium-sized
j_call: TRBJ1-1
d_call: -
v_call: TRBV27

cdr3_nt: TGTGCTACCAACAGCGGAGTCGGCGAGCAGTACTTC
cdr3_aa: CATNSGVGEQYF
cdr3_length: 12
clone_size: few
j_call: TRBJ2-7
d_call: -
v_call: TRBV11-2

cdr3_nt: TGTGCCACCAATCCAAGGGGGCCAGGACAGCCCCAGCATTTT
cdr3_aa: CATNPRGPGQPQHF
cdr3_length: 14
clone_size: medium-sized
j_call: TRBJ1-5
d_call: TRBD1
v_call: TRBV10-3

cdr3_nt: TGTGCCAGCAGCCATACCGGGACAGGGGGCTACGAGCAGTACTTC
cdr3_aa: CASSHTGTGGYEQYF
cdr3_length: 15
clone_size: -
j_call: TRBJ2-7
d_call: TRBD1
v_call: TRBV5-4

cdr3_nt: TGTGCCAGCAGCTCCGGACGGAGCTCTGGGGCCAACGTCCTGACTTTC
cdr3_aa: CASSSGRSSGANVLTF
cdr3_length: 16
clone_size: -
j_call: TRBJ2-6
d_call: -
v_call: TRBV7-3

cdr3_nt: TGCGCCAGCAGTGATGGGGGACTCTCCTACAATGAGCAGTTCTTC
cdr3_aa: CASSDGGLSYNEQFF
cdr3_length: 15
clone_size: -
j_call: TRBJ2-1
d_call: -
v_call: TRBV10-1

cdr3_nt: TGTGCCAGCAGCGCGGGACTAGCGGGCAAGATCTCCTACGAGCAGTACTTC
cdr3_aa: CASSAGLAGKISYEQYF
cdr3_length: 17
clone_size: -
j_call: TRBJ2-7
d_call: TRBD2
v_call: TRBV9

cdr3_nt: TGTGCCAGCAGCTTAAGGGGACTGGAGACCCAGTACTTC
cdr3_aa: CASSLRGLETQYF
cdr3_length: 13
clone_size: once
j_call: TRBJ2-5
d_call: -
v_call: TRBV5-4

cdr3_nt: TGTGCCAGCAGCTTACAGGGAGGGAGGACCGGGGAGCTGTTTTTT
cdr3_aa: CASSLQGGRTGELFF
cdr3_length: 15
clone_size: -
j_call: TRBJ2-2
d_call: TRBD2
v_call: TRBV7-3

cdr3_nt: TGTGCCACCAGTGATGGAGGCGGCTATGGCTACACCTTC
cdr3_aa: CATSDGGGYGYTF
cdr3_length: 13
clone_size: few
j_call: TRBJ1-2
d_call: -
v_call: TRBV24-1

cdr3_nt: TGTGCCAGCAGCCAAGACCGGATGGGAAACACCATATATTTT
cdr3_aa: CASSQDRMGNTIYF
cdr3_length: 14
clone_size: -
j_call: TRBJ1-3
d_call: -
v_call: TRBV3-1/TRBV3-2

cdr3_nt: TGTGCCAGCAGGGGGGGGCTAGCACCGTACAATGAGCAGTTCTTC
cdr3_aa: CASRGGLAPYNEQFF
cdr3_length: 15
clone_size: -
j_call: TRBJ2-1
d_call: -
v_call: TRBV14

cdr3_nt: TGTGCCAGCTCCCTCCCTGGGGCCCGGAACACTGAAGCTTTCTTT
cdr3_aa: CASSLPGARNTEAFF
cdr3_length: 15
clone_size: -
j_call: TRBJ1-1
d_call: -
v_call: TRBV6-5

cdr3_nt: TGTGCCAGCAGCTTGGCTGGCCACAGTACGTACGAGCAGTACTTC
cdr3_aa: CASSLAGHSTYEQYF
cdr3_length: 15
clone_size: -
j_call: TRBJ2-7
d_call: -
v_call: TRBV7-3

cdr3_nt: TGTGCCAGTAGTCTCAGACTAGCGGGAGTAGAAAGGGGCTACGAGCAGTACTTC
cdr3_aa: CASSLRLAGVERGYEQYF
cdr3_length: 18
clone_size: -
j_call: TRBJ2-7
d_call: TRBD2
v_call: TRBV19

cdr3_nt: TGTGCCAGCAGCGCGCAGGTCCATTCAAACATTCAGTACTTC
cdr3_aa: CASSAQVHSNIQYF
cdr3_length: 14
clone_size: once
j_call: TRBJ2-4
d_call: -
v_call: TRBV9

cdr3_nt: TGTGCCAGCAGCTCGGGACTAGCGGGAGTCGGGGAGCTGTTTTTT
cdr3_aa: CASSSGLAGVGELFF
cdr3_length: 15
clone_size: -
j_call: TRBJ2-2
d_call: TRBD2
v_call: TRBV7-3

cdr3_nt: TGCAGCGTTGCCCAACTAGCCAAATTCTCCTACGAGCAGTACTTC
cdr3_aa: CSVAQLAKFSYEQYF
cdr3_length: 15
clone_size: -
j_call: TRBJ2-7
d_call: -
v_call: TRBV29-1

cdr3_nt: TGTGCCAGCAGCCCCCTGGACAGGGAAGATAAGACCCAGTACTTC
cdr3_aa: CASSPLDREDKTQYF
cdr3_length: 15
clone_size: few
j_call: TRBJ2-5
d_call: TRBD1
v_call: TRBV5-6

cdr3_nt: TGTGCCAGCAGCTCTGGAAGGGGGGGGGCCGGGCTTAGGGAAGCTTTCTTT
cdr3_aa: CASSSGRGGAGLREAFF
cdr3_length: 17
clone_size: -
j_call: TRBJ1-1
d_call: -
v_call: TRBV3-1/TRBV3-2

cdr3_nt: TGTGCCAGTAGTATAGGGCCCACAGTTTCCGAGCAGTACTTC
cdr3_aa: CASSIGPTVSEQYF
cdr3_length: 14
clone_size: -
j_call: TRBJ2-7
d_call: -
v_call: TRBV19

cdr3_nt: TGTGCCTGGAGTGTAGGGAGCAATCAGCCCCAGCATTTT
cdr3_aa: CAWSVGSNQPQHF
cdr3_length: 13
clone_size: -
j_call: TRBJ1-5
d_call: -
v_call: TRBV30

cdr3_nt: TGCGCCAGCAACCGACAGGAGCTGAACACTGAAGCTTTCTTT
cdr3_aa: CASNRQELNTEAFF
cdr3_length: 14
clone_size: -
j_call: TRBJ1-1
d_call: -
v_call: TRBV5-1

cdr3_nt: TGTGCCAGTAGACTCTCTGGGGGGAGGGATACGCAGTATTTT
cdr3_aa: CASRLSGGRDTQYF
cdr3_length: 14
clone_size: -
j_call: TRBJ2-3
d_call: -
v_call: TRBV19

cdr3_nt: TGTGCCAGCAGTGAAGTAGGGGTTGCTGGAAACACCATATATTTT
cdr3_aa: CASSEVGVAGNTIYF
cdr3_length: 15
clone_size: -
j_call: TRBJ1-3
d_call: -
v_call: TRBV6-1

cdr3_nt: TGTGCCAGCACCCGAGGAGGCGGACAACAAGAGACCCAGTACTTC
cdr3_aa: CASTRGGGQQETQYF
cdr3_length: 15
clone_size: once
j_call: TRBJ2-5
d_call: -
v_call: TRBV7-8

cdr3_nt: TGTGCCAGCAGCTTCCATACACTGGAGCTGTCCCCTGAAGCTTTCTTT
cdr3_aa: CASSFHTLELSPEAFF
cdr3_length: 16
clone_size: -
j_call: TRBJ1-1
d_call: -
v_call: TRBV5-5

cdr3_nt: TGTGCCAGCAGAAGACAGGGGTTTCTTAACGAGCAGTACTTC
cdr3_aa: CASRRQGFLNEQYF
cdr3_length: 14
clone_size: -
j_call: TRBJ2-7
d_call: TRBD1
v_call: TRBV6-5

cdr3_nt: TGTGCCAGCAGCCGCGGGGAACCCACAGATACGCAGTATTTT
cdr3_aa: CASSRGEPTDTQYF
cdr3_length: 14
clone_size: -
j_call: TRBJ2-3
d_call: -
v_call: TRBV6-4

cdr3_nt: TGTGCCAGCAGCTTTTGGCTAGCGGGAGAAAATGAGCAGTTCTTC
cdr3_aa: CASSFWLAGENEQFF
cdr3_length: 15
clone_size: -
j_call: TRBJ2-1
d_call: TRBD2
v_call: TRBV11-2

cdr3_nt: TGCGCCAGCAGCTTGGGCAGGGTAGATACCGGGGAGCTGTTTTTT
cdr3_aa: CASSLGRVDTGELFF
cdr3_length: 15
clone_size: -
j_call: TRBJ2-2
d_call: -
v_call: TRBV5-1

cdr3_nt: TGTGCCAGCAGTGAAACCGGGACTTTGGATGAGCAGTTCTTC
cdr3_aa: CASSETGTLDEQFF
cdr3_length: 14
clone_size: once
j_call: TRBJ2-1
d_call: -
v_call: TRBV6-4